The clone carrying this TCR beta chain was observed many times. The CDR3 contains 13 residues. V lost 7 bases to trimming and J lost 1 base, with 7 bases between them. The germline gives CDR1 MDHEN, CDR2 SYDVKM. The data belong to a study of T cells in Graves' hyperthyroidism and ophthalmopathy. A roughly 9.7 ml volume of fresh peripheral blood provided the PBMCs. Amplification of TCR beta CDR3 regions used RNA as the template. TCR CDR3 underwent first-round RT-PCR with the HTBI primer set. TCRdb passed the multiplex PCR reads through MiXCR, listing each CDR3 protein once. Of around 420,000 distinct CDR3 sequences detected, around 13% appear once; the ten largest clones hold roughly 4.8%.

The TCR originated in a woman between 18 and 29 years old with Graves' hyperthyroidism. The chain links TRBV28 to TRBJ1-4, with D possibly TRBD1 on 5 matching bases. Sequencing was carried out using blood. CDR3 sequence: CASMGGTNEKLFF. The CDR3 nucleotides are TGTGCCAGCATGGGGGGAACTAATGAAAAACTGTTTTTT.